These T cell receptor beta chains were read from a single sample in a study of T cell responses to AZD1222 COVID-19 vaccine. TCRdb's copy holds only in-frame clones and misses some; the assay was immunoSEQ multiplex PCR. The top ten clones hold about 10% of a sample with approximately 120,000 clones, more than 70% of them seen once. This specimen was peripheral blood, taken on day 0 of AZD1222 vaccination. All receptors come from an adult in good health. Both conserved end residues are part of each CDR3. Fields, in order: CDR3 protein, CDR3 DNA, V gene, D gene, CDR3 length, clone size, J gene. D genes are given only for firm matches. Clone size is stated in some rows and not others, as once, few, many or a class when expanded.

CDR3: CASSYGPPQNTEAFF
DNA: TGTGCCAGCAGTTACGGACCTCCCCAGAACACTGAAGCTTTCTTT
V: TRBV6-5
D: NA
length: 15
size: NA
J: TRBJ1-1

CDR3: CASSPRGVSTGELFF
DNA: TGTGCCAGCAGCCCCCGGGGGGTGAGCACCGGGGAGCTGTTTTTT
V: TRBV7-3
D: TRBD2
length: 15
size: NA
J: TRBJ2-2

CDR3: CASSLGGRNNSPLHF
DNA: TGCGCCAGCAGCTTGGGAGGGAGAAATAATTCACCCCTCCACTTT
V: TRBV5-1
D: NA
length: 15
size: NA
J: TRBJ1-6

CDR3: CASTPLGLARYEQYF
DNA: TGCGCCAGCACCCCGCTGGGACTAGCGAGATACGAGCAGTACTTC
V: TRBV5-1
D: TRBD2
length: 15
size: NA
J: TRBJ2-7

CDR3: CASSRREEGYTF
DNA: TGTGCCAGCAGCCGCAGGGAGGAAGGCTACACCTTC
V: TRBV11-2
D: NA
length: 12
size: NA
J: TRBJ1-2

CDR3: CASSYSAGGVDTQYF
DNA: TGTGCCAGCAGTTACTCCGCGGGAGGTGTCGATACGCAGTATTTT
V: TRBV6-5
D: TRBD2
length: 15
size: NA
J: TRBJ2-3

CDR3: CASSLATSGNYNEQFF
DNA: TGTGCCAGCAGCTTAGCCACTAGCGGGAACTACAATGAGCAGTTCTTC
V: TRBV11-1
D: TRBD2
length: 16
size: NA
J: TRBJ2-1

CDR3: CASSYKWGANIQYF
DNA: TGTGCCAGCAGTTACAAATGGGGAGCTAACATTCAGTACTTC
V: TRBV6-5
D: NA
length: 14
size: NA
J: TRBJ2-4

CDR3: CASSLAPRVNEQFF
DNA: TGCGCCAGCAGCTTGGCCCCCAGGGTCAATGAGCAGTTCTTC
V: TRBV5-1
D: NA
length: 14
size: NA
J: TRBJ2-1

CDR3: CASSRGGPNSYNEQFF
DNA: TGTGCCAGCAGCCGCGGGGGACCGAACTCCTACAATGAGCAGTTCTTC
V: TRBV5-4
D: TRBD2
length: 16
size: NA
J: TRBJ2-1

CDR3: CASSLADHPSYEQYF
DNA: TGTGCTAGCAGCTTAGCGGACCACCCCTCCTACGAGCAGTACTTC
V: TRBV7-7
D: NA
length: 15
size: NA
J: TRBJ2-7

CDR3: CSVEGGRFSGYTF
DNA: TGCAGCGTTGAAGGTGGGCGATTTTCGGGCTACACCTTC
V: TRBV29-1
D: NA
length: 13
size: NA
J: TRBJ1-2

CDR3: CASSQDGRNTEAFF
DNA: TGCGCCAGCAGCCAGGACGGGCGGAACACTGAAGCTTTCTTT
V: TRBV5-1
D: NA
length: 14
size: NA
J: TRBJ1-1

CDR3: CASSLGGQSSYEQYF
DNA: TGTGCCAGCAGCTTAGGTGGCCAGAGCTCCTACGAGCAGTACTTC
V: TRBV5-4
D: NA
length: 15
size: NA
J: TRBJ2-7

CDR3: CASSSNAGTHGNTIYF
DNA: TGCGCCAGCAGCTCCAACGCCGGGACCCACGGAAACACCATATATTTT
V: TRBV5-1
D: NA
length: 16
size: once
J: TRBJ1-3

CDR3: CAISVGYEAFF
DNA: TGTGCCATCAGTGTGGGGTATGAAGCTTTCTTT
V: TRBV10-3
D: NA
length: 11
size: NA
J: TRBJ1-1

CDR3: CATSVTGVYEQYF
DNA: TGTGCCACCAGCGTAACAGGGGTTTACGAGCAGTACTTC
V: TRBV15
D: TRBD1
length: 13
size: few
J: TRBJ2-7

CDR3: CASSITGGDTGELFF
DNA: TGTGCCAGCAGCATAACAGGGGGGGACACCGGGGAGCTGTTTTTT
V: TRBV5-6
D: NA
length: 15
size: NA
J: TRBJ2-2

CDR3: CASSSQGSLGYEQYF
DNA: TGTGCCAGCTCATCACAGGGCTCCCTAGGCTACGAGCAGTACTTC
V: TRBV18
D: NA
length: 15
size: NA
J: TRBJ2-7

CDR3: CASSPDPAGAGRDTQYF
DNA: TGTGCCAGCAGCCCCGACCCAGCGGGGGCGGGGAGGGATACGCAGTATTTT
V: TRBV3-1/TRBV3-2
D: TRBD2
length: 17
size: NA
J: TRBJ2-3

CDR3: CASSENAGNTIYF
DNA: TGTGCCAGCAGTGAAAACGCCGGAAACACCATATATTTT
V: TRBV2
D: NA
length: 13
size: NA
J: TRBJ1-3

CDR3: CASTSSGRANEQYF
DNA: TGTGCCAGCACCTCTAGCGGGAGAGCCAACGAGCAGTACTTC
V: TRBV2
D: TRBD2
length: 14
size: NA
J: TRBJ2-7

CDR3: CASGSWISPEQYF
DNA: TGTGCCAGCGGTTCCTGGATATCGCCCGAGCAGTACTTC
V: TRBV5-4
D: NA
length: 13
size: NA
J: TRBJ2-7

CDR3: CSAVGGVGTGSYEQYF
DNA: TGCAGCGCTGTGGGCGGAGTTGGGACAGGGAGCTACGAGCAGTACTTC
V: TRBV29-1
D: TRBD1
length: 16
size: NA
J: TRBJ2-7

CDR3: CASSLEFNYGYTF
DNA: TGTGCCAGCAGCTTGGAGTTTAACTATGGCTACACCTTC
V: TRBV7-2
D: NA
length: 13
size: NA
J: TRBJ1-2

CDR3: CATSRDRQGGKTQYF
DNA: TGTGCCACCAGCAGAGATCGACAGGGGGGGAAGACCCAGTACTTC
V: TRBV15
D: TRBD1
length: 15
size: once
J: TRBJ2-5

CDR3: CASSTGAGGPVVNEQFF
DNA: TGTGCCAGCTCAACCGGCGCCGGAGGGCCCGTTGTAAATGAGCAGTTCTTC
V: TRBV18
D: NA
length: 17
size: few
J: TRBJ2-1

CDR3: CSASGPRQNPYNEKLFF
DNA: TGCAGTGCTAGTGGACCAAGACAGAACCCGTATAATGAAAAACTGTTTTTT
V: TRBV20-1
D: NA
length: 17
size: NA
J: TRBJ1-4

CDR3: CSASSSGSVSYNEQFF
DNA: TGCAGTGCAAGTTCAAGCGGGAGCGTCTCCTACAATGAGCAGTTCTTC
V: TRBV20-1
D: TRBD2
length: 16
size: NA
J: TRBJ2-1

CDR3: CSVQGGYGYTF
DNA: TGCAGCGTCCAGGGAGGGTATGGCTACACCTTC
V: TRBV29-1
D: NA
length: 11
size: NA
J: TRBJ1-2

CDR3: CASSGGGGRDQHF
DNA: TGTGCCAGCAGCGGTGGAGGGGGGAGGGACCAGCATTTT
V: TRBV21-1
D: NA
length: 13
size: NA
J: TRBJ1-5

CDR3: CASRSQATDTQYF
DNA: TGTGCCAGTAGATCCCAAGCCACAGATACGCAGTATTTT
V: TRBV19
D: NA
length: 13
size: once
J: TRBJ2-3

CDR3: CASRRRGGTYEQYF
DNA: TGTGCCAGCAGACGCAGGGGAGGGACCTACGAGCAGTACTTC
V: TRBV27
D: NA
length: 14
size: NA
J: TRBJ2-7

CDR3: CASSLRDISFSGNTIYF
DNA: TGTGCCAGCAGCTTAAGGGACATATCATTCTCTGGAAACACCATATATTTT
V: TRBV7-9
D: NA
length: 17
size: NA
J: TRBJ1-3

CDR3: CASSKDSARNIQYF
DNA: TGTGCCAGCAGCAAGGACAGCGCTAGAAACATTCAGTACTTC
V: TRBV5-4
D: NA
length: 14
size: NA
J: TRBJ2-4

CDR3: CSVRDRVYNEQFF
DNA: TGCAGTGTCCGGGACAGGGTCTACAATGAGCAGTTCTTC
V: TRBV29-1
D: TRBD1
length: 13
size: NA
J: TRBJ2-1

CDR3: CASSRWGIQNTEAFF
DNA: TGTGCCAGCAGCCGGTGGGGAATCCAGAACACTGAAGCTTTCTTT
V: TRBV9
D: NA
length: 15
size: NA
J: TRBJ1-1

CDR3: CAWTLPRGQNNYGYTF
DNA: TGTGCCTGGACCCTACCCAGGGGACAGAATAACTATGGCTACACCTTC
V: TRBV30
D: TRBD1
length: 16
size: NA
J: TRBJ1-2

CDR3: CATSDASGSTYNEQFF
DNA: TGTGCCACCAGTGACGCTAGCGGGTCTACCTACAATGAGCAGTTCTTC
V: TRBV24-1
D: TRBD2
length: 16
size: NA
J: TRBJ2-1

CDR3: CASSLGGTLNTEAFF
DNA: TGTGCCAGCAGTTTAGGGGGTACATTGAACACTGAAGCTTTCTTT
V: TRBV28
D: NA
length: 15
size: few
J: TRBJ1-1